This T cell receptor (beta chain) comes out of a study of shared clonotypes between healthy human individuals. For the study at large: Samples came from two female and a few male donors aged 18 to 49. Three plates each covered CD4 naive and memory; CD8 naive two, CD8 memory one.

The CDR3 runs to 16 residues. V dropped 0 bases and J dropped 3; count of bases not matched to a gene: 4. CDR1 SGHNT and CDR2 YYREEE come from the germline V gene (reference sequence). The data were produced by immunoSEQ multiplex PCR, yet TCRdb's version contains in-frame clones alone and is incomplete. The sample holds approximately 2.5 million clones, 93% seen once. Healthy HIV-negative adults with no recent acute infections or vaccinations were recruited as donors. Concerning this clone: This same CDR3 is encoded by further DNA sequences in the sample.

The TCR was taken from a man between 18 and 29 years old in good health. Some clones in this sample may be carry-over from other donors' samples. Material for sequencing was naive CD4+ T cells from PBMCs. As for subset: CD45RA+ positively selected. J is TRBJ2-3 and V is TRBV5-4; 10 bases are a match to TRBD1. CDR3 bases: TGTGCCAGCAGCTTGGGGGGACAGGGGACGACAGATACGCAGTATTTT. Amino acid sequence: CASSLGGQGTTDTQYF.